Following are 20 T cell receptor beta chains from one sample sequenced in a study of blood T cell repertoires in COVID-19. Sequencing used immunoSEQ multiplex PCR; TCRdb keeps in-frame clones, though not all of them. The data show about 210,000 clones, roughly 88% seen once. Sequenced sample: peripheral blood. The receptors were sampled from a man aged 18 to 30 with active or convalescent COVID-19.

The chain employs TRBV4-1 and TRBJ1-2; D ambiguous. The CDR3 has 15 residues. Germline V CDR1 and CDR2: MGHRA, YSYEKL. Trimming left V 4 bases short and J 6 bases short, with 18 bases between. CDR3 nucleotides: TGCGCCAGCAGCCCGGTGTCGTTAAACGTCAATGGCTACACCTTC. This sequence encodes CASSPVSLNVNGYTF.

CDR3 sequence (DNA): TGTGCCTGGAGCCTACGGGGGGGCACGGGCAATCAGCCCCAGCATTTT. Translation gives CAWSLRGGTGNQPQHF. This chain connects TRBV30 to TRBJ1-5; D might be TRBD1 (6 bases). Trimming removed 3 bases from V and 2 bases from J, with 17 bases in between. Germline V gene lookup returns CDR1 GTSNPN and CDR2 SVGIG (reference sequence). The CDR3 runs to 16 residues.

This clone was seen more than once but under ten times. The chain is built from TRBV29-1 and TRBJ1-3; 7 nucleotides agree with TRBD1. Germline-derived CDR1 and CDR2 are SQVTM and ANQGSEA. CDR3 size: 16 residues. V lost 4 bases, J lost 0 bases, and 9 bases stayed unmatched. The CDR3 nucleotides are TGCAGCGTTGTTATTTTTGGGGACAGCTCTGGAAACACCATATATTTT. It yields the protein CSVVIFGDSSGNTIYF.

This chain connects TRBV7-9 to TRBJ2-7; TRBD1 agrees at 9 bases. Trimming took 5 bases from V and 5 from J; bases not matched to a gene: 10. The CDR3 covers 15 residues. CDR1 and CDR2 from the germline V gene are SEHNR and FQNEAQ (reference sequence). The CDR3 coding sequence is TGTGCCAGCAGCAACCCCGGGACAGGGTACAACGAGCAGTACTTC. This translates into CASSNPGTGYNEQYF.

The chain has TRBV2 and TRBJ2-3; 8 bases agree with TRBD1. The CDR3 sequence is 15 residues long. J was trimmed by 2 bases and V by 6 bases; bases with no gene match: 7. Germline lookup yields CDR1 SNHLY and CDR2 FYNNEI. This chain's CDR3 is CASRGTGGFTDTQYF. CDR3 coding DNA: TGTGCCAGCAGGGGAACAGGGGGATTCACAGATACGCAGTATTTT.

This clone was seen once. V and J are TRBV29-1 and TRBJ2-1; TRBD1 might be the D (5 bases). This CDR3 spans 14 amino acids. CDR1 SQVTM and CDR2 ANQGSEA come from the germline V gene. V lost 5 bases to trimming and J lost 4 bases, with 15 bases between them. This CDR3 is CSVIRPQGYNEQFF. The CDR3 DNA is TGCAGCGTTATAAGGCCCCAGGGTTACAATGAGCAGTTCTTC.

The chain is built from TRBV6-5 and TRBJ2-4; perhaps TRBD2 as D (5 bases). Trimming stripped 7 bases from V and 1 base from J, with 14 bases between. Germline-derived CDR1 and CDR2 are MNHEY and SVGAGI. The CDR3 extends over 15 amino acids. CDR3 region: CASKGIGEAKNIQYF. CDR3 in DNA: TGTGCCAGCAAGGGCATCGGGGAGGCCAAAAACATTCAGTACTTC.

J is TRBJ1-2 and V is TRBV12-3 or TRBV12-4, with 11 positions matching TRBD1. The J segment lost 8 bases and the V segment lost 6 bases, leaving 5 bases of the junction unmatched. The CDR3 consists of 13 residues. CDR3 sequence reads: CASRGQGAWGYTF. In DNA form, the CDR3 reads TGTGCCAGCAGAGGACAGGGGGCTTGGGGCTACACCTTC.

The CDR3 loop reads CASSEGGWGNTEAFF. CDR3 bases: TGTGCCAGCAGTGAGGGGGGTTGGGGGAACACTGAAGCTTTCTTT. V and J are TRBV2 and TRBJ1-1; TRBD1 is a possible D gene (5 bases). The length of the CDR3 is 15 residues. Trimming removed 3 bases from V and 1 base from J, with 12 bases in between. Per the germline V gene, CDR1 is SNHLY and CDR2 is FYNNEI.

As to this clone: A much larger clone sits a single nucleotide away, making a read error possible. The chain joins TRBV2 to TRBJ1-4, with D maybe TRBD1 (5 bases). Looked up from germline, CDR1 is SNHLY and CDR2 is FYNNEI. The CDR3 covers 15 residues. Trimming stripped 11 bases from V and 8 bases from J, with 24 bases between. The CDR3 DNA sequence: TGTGCCTGGGGCTCTTCGGGGGGGACCGGGGAAAAACTGTTTTTT. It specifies CAWGSSGGTGEKLFF. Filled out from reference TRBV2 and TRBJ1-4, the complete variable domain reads EPEVTQTPSHQVTQMGQEVILRCVPISNHLYFYWYRQILGQKVEFLVSFYNNEISEKSEIFDDQFSVERPDGSNFTLKIRSTKLEDSAMYFCAWGSSGGTGEKLFFGSGTQLSVL.

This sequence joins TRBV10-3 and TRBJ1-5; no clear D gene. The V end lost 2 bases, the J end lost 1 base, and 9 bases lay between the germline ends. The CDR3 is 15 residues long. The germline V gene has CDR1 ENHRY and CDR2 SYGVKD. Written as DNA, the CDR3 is TGTGCCATCAGTGAGACAAGTAAAAGCAATCAGCCCCAGCATTTT. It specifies CAISETSKSNQPQHF.

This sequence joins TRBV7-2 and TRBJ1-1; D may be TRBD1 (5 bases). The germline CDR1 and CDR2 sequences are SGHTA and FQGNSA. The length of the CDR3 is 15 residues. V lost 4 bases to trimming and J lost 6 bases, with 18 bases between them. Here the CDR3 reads CASSSPEDKAPEAFF. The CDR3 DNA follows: TGTGCCAGCAGCTCACCCGAGGACAAGGCCCCTGAAGCTTTCTTT.

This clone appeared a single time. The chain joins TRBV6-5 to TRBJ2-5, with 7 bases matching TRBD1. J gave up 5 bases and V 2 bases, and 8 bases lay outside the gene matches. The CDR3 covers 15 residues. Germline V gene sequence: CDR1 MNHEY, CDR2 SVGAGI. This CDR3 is CASSYGDREVETQYF. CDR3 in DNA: TGTGCCAGCAGTTACGGAGACAGGGAAGTTGAGACCCAGTACTTC.

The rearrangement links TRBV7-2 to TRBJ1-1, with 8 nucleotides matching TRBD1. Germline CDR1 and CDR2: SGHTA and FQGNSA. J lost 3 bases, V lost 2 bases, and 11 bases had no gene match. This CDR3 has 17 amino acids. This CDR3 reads CASSLFPGGGIDTEAFF. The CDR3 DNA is TGTGCCAGCAGCTTATTTCCAGGGGGCGGCATTGACACTGAAGCTTTCTTT.

CDR3 in amino acids: CASSFTGSSYEQYF. CDR3 in DNA: TGCGCCAGCAGCTTCACAGGGAGCTCCTACGAGCAGTACTTC. The chain has TRBV5-1 and TRBJ2-7, with D maybe TRBD1 (6 bases). Trimming cost V 2 bases and J 0 bases, with 9 bases left between them. This CDR3 is built from 14 residues. Per germline, CDR1 SGHRS and CDR2 YFSETQ.

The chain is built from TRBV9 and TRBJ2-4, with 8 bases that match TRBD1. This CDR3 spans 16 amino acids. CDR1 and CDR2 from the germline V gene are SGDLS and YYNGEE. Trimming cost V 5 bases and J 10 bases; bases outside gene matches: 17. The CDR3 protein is CASSPGAGGDSSIQYF. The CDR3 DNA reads TGTGCCAGCAGTCCAGGTGCAGGGGGCGACTCGTCAATTCAGTACTTC.

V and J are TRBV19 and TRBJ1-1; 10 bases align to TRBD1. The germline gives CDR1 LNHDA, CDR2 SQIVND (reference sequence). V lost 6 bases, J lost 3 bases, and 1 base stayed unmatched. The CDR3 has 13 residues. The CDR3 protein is CASRDRGDTEAFF. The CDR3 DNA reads TGTGCCAGTAGGGACAGGGGGGACACTGAAGCTTTCTTT.

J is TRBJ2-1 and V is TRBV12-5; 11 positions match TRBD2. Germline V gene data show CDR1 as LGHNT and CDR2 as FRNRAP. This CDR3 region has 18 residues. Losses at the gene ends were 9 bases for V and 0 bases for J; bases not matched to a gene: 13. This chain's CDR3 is CASAAGLAGGISYNEQFF. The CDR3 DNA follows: TGTGCTAGCGCGGCGGGGCTAGCGGGAGGAATCTCCTACAATGAGCAGTTCTTC. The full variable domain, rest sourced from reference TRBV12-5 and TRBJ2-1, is DARVTQTPRHKVTEMGQEVTMRCQPILGHNTVFWYRQTMMQGLELLAYFRNRAPLDDSGMPKDRFSAEMPDATLATLKIQPSEPRDSAVYFCASAAGLAGGISYNEQFFGPGTRLTVL.

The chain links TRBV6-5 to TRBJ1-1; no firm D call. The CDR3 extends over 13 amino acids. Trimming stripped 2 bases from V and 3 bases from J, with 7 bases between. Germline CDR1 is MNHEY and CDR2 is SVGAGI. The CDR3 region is CASSYLTHTEAFF. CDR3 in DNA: TGTGCCAGCAGTTACCTCACACACACTGAAGCTTTCTTT.

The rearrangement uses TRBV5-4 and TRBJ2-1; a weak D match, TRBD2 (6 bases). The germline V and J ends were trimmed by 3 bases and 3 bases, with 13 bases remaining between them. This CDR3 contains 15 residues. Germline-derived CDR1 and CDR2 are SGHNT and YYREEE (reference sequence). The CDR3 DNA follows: TGTGCCAGCAGCTCCCGGGAGAGGGGCTACAATGAGCAGTTCTTC. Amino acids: CASSSRERGYNEQFF.